The subject of this entry is one T cell receptor (beta chain). Its specificity is unknown. The CDR3 is made up of 18 amino acids. CDR1 MNHEY and CDR2 SVGEGT come from the germline V gene. V was clipped by 0 bases and J by 2 bases; unmatched bases: 11. Profiled with immunoSEQ multiplex PCR; TCRdb holds only in-frame clones, not every one. The sample gives some 110,000 clones, almost 90% of which show up once; around 5.1% is in the top ten. The data belong to a study of T cell responses to AZD1222 COVID-19 vaccine. Regarding the study as a whole: Reportedly, nearly half of unique spike TCRs recognized epitopes outside B.1.351/B.1.1.7 mutations.

This sequence was found in an adult in good health. This specimen consisted of peripheral blood, obtained on day 0 of AZD1222 vaccination. The chain joins TRBV6-2 or TRBV6-3 to TRBJ2-5; 8 nucleotides agree with TRBD2. The CDR3 spells CASSYSSDGGRTQETQYF. The CDR3 region has the DNA TGTGCCAGCAGTTACTCGTCCGATGGCGGGAGGACACAAGAGACCCAGTACTTC.